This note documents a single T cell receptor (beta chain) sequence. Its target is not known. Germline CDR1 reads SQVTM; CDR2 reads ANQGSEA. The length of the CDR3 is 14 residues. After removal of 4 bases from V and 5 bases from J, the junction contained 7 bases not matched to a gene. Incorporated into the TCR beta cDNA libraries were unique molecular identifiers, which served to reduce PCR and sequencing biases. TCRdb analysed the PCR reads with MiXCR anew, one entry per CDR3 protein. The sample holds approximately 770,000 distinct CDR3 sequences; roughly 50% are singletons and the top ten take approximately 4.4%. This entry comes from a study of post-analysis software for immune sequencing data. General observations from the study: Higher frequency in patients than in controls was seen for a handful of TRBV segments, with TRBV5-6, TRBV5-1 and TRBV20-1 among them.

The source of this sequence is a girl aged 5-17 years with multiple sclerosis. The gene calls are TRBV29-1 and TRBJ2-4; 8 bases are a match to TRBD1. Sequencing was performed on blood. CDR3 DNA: TGCAGCGTTGGGACAGGGAGGAAAGAAAACATTCAGTACTTC. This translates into CSVGTGRKENIQYF.